The next 20 T cell receptor beta chains were all read from a single sample in a study of cytomegalovirus exposure and HLA in healthy donors. PCR was performed using 60 Vbeta and 13 Jbeta primers. Data came from immunoSEQ multiplex PCR; TCRdb stores just in-frame clones and leaves some out. The repertoire holds about 300,000 clones, with 86% as singletons. Sequencing was performed on PBMCs. These receptors came from a man between 35 and 55 years old in good health and CMV-seropositive.

The chain has TRBV19 and TRBJ1-5; D is undetermined. The germline CDR1 and CDR2 sequences are LNHDA and SQIVND (reference sequence). With 2 bases removed from V and 0 bases from J, the gap between germline ends came to 8 bases. The CDR3 is 15 residues long. CDR3 nucleotides: TGTGCCAGTAGTATATACAGTTATAGCAATCAGCCCCAGCATTTT. Its translation is CASSIYSYSNQPQHF.

The chain links TRBV25-1 to TRBJ1-1; 7 nucleotides line up with TRBD1. The CDR3 has 12 residues. Trimming took 7 bases from V and 1 from J; bases not matched to a gene: 0. Per the germline V gene, CDR1 is MGHDK and CDR2 is SYGVNS. The CDR3 DNA is TGTGCCAGCACAGGGGGGAACACTGAAGCTTTCTTT. Protein: CASTGGNTEAFF.

The gene calls are TRBV2 and TRBJ2-2; tentative D call: TRBD2 (5 bases). Germline assignment: CDR1 SNHLY and CDR2 FYNNEI. V lost 5 bases, J lost 5 bases, and 6 bases lay in between. The length of the CDR3 is 12 residues. CDR3 DNA: TGTGCCAGCAGTACTAGGACCGGGGAGCTGTTTTTT. It specifies CASSTRTGELFF. Supplemented by reference TRBV2 and TRBJ2-2, the full variable domain reads EPEVTQTPSHQVTQMGQEVILRCVPISNHLYFYWYRQILGQKVEFLVSFYNNEISEKSEIFDDQFSVERPDGSNFTLKIRSTKLEDSAMYFCASSTRTGELFFGEGSRLTVL.

V usage is TRBV21-1 and J usage is TRBJ2-1; the D call of TRBD2 is as the table states it, not checked on the DNA. TRBV21-1 constitutes a pseudogene. The CDR3 length is 18 residues. The CDR3 protein is CASSKTEEGTSGNNEQFF. CDR3 in DNA: TGTGCCAGCAGCAAAACGGAGGAGGGGACTAGCGGGAACAATGAGCAGTTCTTC.

This clone was counted between two and nine times. The V and J genes are TRBV6-6 and TRBJ1-5; D possibly corresponds to TRBD1 (6 bases). The CDR3 is made up of 14 amino acids. The V and J ends lost 7 bases and 4 bases respectively, with 14 bases between them. Germline CDR1 reads MNHNY; CDR2 reads SVGAGI (reference sequence). The CDR3 sequence: CASNPGQRNQPQHF. The CDR3 DNA sequence: TGTGCCAGCAATCCAGGACAGCGAAATCAGCCCCAGCATTTT.

CDR3 sequence reads: CASSLVGQGAYEQYF. In DNA, the CDR3 is TGTGCCAGCAGCTTAGTGGGCCAGGGGGCCTACGAGCAGTACTTC. V usage is TRBV7-9 and J usage is TRBJ2-7, with 7 bases aligning to TRBD1. The V segment lost 1 base and the J segment 2 bases; nucleotides outside the gene matches: 5. The CDR3 has 15 residues. In germline, CDR1 is SEHNR, CDR2 FQNEAQ (reference sequence).

This chain joins TRBV7-3 and TRBJ1-1; D is perhaps TRBD1 (5 bases). The germline gives CDR1 SGHTA, CDR2 FQGTGA. The V gene lost 3 bases and the J gene lost 6 bases, with 11 bases spanning the gap. This CDR3 has 13 amino acids. The DNA for the CDR3 is TGTGCCAGCAGCTTTTCGACAGATTCTGAAGCTTTCTTT. This sequence encodes CASSFSTDSEAFF. Looking up the rest from reference TRBV7-3 and TRBJ1-1 gives the full variable domain: GAGVSQTPSNKVTEKGKYVELRCDPISGHTALYWYRQSLGQGPEFLIYFQGTGAADDSGLPNDRFFAVRPEGSVSTLKIQRTERGDSAVYLCASSFSTDSEAFFGQGTRLTVV.

This chain links TRBV6-1 with TRBJ1-2; 9 positions agree with TRBD1. The trim removed 7 bases at V and 2 bases at J, leaving 5 bases unmatched. The CDR3 contains 14 residues. Germline lookup yields CDR1 MNHNS and CDR2 SASEGT. The CDR3 protein is CASIWTGANYGYTF. The DNA for the CDR3 is TGTGCCAGCATCTGGACAGGGGCGAACTATGGCTACACCTTC.

The chain employs TRBV19 and TRBJ2-2; 15 bases match TRBD2. V lost 3 bases to trimming and J lost 3 bases; unmatched junction nucleotides: 2. There are 17 residues in the CDR3. Germline V gene lookup returns CDR1 LNHDA and CDR2 SQIVND (reference sequence). The CDR3 DNA is TGTGCCAGTAGTATCGGACTAGCGGGAGGGGACACCGGGGAGCTGTTTTTT. It is translated as CASSIGLAGGDTGELFF.

The DNA for the CDR3 is TGTGCCATCAGTGACCGGGACAAGGGCGGGGAGCAGTACTTC. It codes for CAISDRDKGGEQYF. This chain joins TRBV10-3 and TRBJ2-7; perhaps TRBD1 as D (6 bases). The V gene's germline CDR1 is ENHRY and CDR2 SYGVKD. V was clipped by 3 bases and J by 7 bases, with 16 bases between them. There are 14 residues in the CDR3.

This chain connects TRBV19 to TRBJ1-5; the match to TRBD1 covers 7 bases. The junction had 14 bases not matched to a gene; V was cut back by 5 bases and J by 7 bases. CDR1 is LNHDA and CDR2 is SQIVND in the germline V gene (reference sequence). CDR3 length: 16 amino acids. Here the CDR3 reads CASSRSGTAYNQPQHF. CDR3 DNA: TGTGCCAGTAGTCGATCCGGGACAGCCTATAACCAGCCCCAGCATTTT. Full variable domain (outside the CDR3, taken from reference TRBV19 and TRBJ1-5): DGGITQSPKYLFRKEGQNVTLSCEQNLNHDAMYWYRQDPGQGLRLIYYSQIVNDFQKGDIAEGYSVSREKKESFPLTVTSAQKNPTAFYLCASSRSGTAYNQPQHFGDGTRLSIL.

This clone appeared a few times. The chain links TRBV7-9 to TRBJ1-2, with 7 positions matching TRBD1. V trimming: 3 bases; J trimming: 5 bases; junction bases outside the gene matches: 12. The CDR3 runs 16 residues. Looked up from germline, CDR1 is SEHNR and CDR2 is FQNEAQ (reference sequence). The CDR3 DNA reads TGTGCCAGCAGCTTGCAAAGGGGCAGGGGGGTTTATGGCTACACCTTC. Translation gives CASSLQRGRGVYGYTF.

Details on this clone: An end of the junction differs from the germline gene, which may be a read error. This chain joins TRBV7-9 and TRBJ2-3; 9 bases are a match to TRBD2. Germline V gene data show CDR1 as SEHNR and CDR2 as FQNEAQ (reference sequence). The length of the CDR3 is 16 residues. In DNA form, the CDR3 reads TGTTCCAGCACCATTCCGGAGCGGGAGGGCACAGATACGCAGTATTTT. It is translated as CSSTIPEREGTDTQYF.

A few counts support this clone. This rearrangement joins TRBV7-3 to TRBJ2-3, with D possibly TRBD1 on 6 matching bases. The germline V gene has CDR1 SGHTA and CDR2 FQGTGA. V was cut by 4 bases and J by 4 bases, with 15 bases left in between. CDR3 size: 15 residues. The CDR3 region is CASSSSGTFPDTQYF. For the CDR3, the DNA is TGTGCCAGCAGCTCATCCGGGACATTCCCAGATACGCAGTATTTT.

The chain couples TRBV7-3 to TRBJ2-5, with D uncertain. The CDR3 sequence is 13 residues long. V was shortened by 4 bases and J by 1 base, with 7 bases between the two germline ends. Looked up from germline, CDR1 is SGHTA and CDR2 is FQGTGA. Here the CDR3 reads CASSSSSQETQYF. In DNA, the CDR3 is TGTGCCAGCAGCTCTTCTAGCCAAGAGACCCAGTACTTC. Looking up the rest from reference TRBV7-3 and TRBJ2-5 gives the full variable domain: GAGVSQTPSNKVTEKGKYVELRCDPISGHTALYWYRQSLGQGPEFLIYFQGTGAADDSGLPNDRFFAVRPEGSVSTLKIQRTERGDSAVYLCASSSSSQETQYFGPGTRLLVL.

The chain combines TRBV6-1 with TRBJ2-7; D possibly corresponds to TRBD1 (5 bases). The germline CDR1 and CDR2 sequences are MNHNS and SASEGT. This CDR3 spans 14 amino acids. With 7 bases removed from V and 0 bases from J, the gap between germline ends came to 13 bases. The CDR3 sequence: CASIVDIFSYEQYF. CDR3 DNA sequence: TGTGCCAGCATTGTGGACATTTTCTCCTACGAGCAGTACTTC.

In nucleotides, the CDR3 is TGCGCCAGCAGCGGAGGACTAGCCACCGGCACAGATACGCAGTATTTT. Translation gives CASSGGLATGTDTQYF. The chain links TRBV4-1 to TRBJ2-3, with 8 bases lining up with TRBD2. V trimming: 5 bases; J trimming: 1 base; junction bases outside the gene matches: 8. The CDR3 contains 16 residues. The germline V gene has CDR1 MGHRA and CDR2 YSYEKL.

CDR3 DNA sequence: TGTGCCATCAGTGTCCGGGACAGCCGGAGCACAGATACGCAGTATTTT. It yields the protein CAISVRDSRSTDTQYF. The gene calls are TRBV10-3 and TRBJ2-3; 7 bases agree with TRBD1. Germline V lookup: CDR1 ENHRY, CDR2 SYGVKD. V trimming: 4 bases; J trimming: 0 bases; junction bases outside the gene matches: 7. The CDR3 has 16 amino acids.

In its sample, this clone was seen once. This chain links TRBV9 with TRBJ2-7; D uncertain. Per germline, CDR1 SGDLS and CDR2 YYNGEE. The CDR3 has 14 residues. V lost 0 bases, J lost 3 bases, and 10 bases lay in between. CDR3 DNA sequence: TGTGCCAGCAGCGTAGATAACACCCACTACGAGCAGTACTTC. Translation gives CASSVDNTHYEQYF.

This chain connects TRBV6-5 to TRBJ2-7; D is possibly TRBD1 (5 bases). The CDR3 runs to 16 residues. Germline values: CDR1 MNHEY, CDR2 SVGAGI. V was cut by 0 bases and J by 1 base, with 13 bases left in between. Here the CDR3 reads CASSYSTSAGSYEQYF. In DNA, the CDR3 is TGTGCCAGCAGTTACTCGACGTCGGCAGGGTCCTACGAGCAGTACTTC.